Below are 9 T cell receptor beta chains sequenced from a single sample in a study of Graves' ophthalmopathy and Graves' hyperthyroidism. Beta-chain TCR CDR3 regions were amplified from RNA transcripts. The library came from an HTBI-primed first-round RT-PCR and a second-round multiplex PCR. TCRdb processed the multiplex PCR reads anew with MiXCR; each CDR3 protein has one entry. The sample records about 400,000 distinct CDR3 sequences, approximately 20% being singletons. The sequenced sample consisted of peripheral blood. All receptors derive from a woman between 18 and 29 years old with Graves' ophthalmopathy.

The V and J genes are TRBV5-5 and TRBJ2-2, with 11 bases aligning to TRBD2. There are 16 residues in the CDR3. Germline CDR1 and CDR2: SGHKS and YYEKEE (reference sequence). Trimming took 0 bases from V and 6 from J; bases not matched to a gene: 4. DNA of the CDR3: TGTGCCAGCAGCTTGGCTAGCGGGAGGAAAGCCGGGGAGCTGTTTTTT. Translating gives CASSLASGRKAGELFF.

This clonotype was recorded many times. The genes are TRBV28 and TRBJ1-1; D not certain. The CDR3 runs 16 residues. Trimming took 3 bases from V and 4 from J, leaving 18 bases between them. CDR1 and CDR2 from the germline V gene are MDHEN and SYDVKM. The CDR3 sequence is CASSFGDILAGTEAFF. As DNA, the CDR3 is TGTGCCAGCAGTTTTGGTGACATCCTCGCGGGCACTGAAGCTTTCTTT.

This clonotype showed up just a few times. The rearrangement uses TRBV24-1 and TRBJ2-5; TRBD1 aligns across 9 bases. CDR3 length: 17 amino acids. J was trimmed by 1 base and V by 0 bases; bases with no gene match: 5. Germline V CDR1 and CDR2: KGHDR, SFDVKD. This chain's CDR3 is CATSDLKGTGIQETQYF. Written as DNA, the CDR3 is TGTGCCACCAGTGATTTGAAAGGGACAGGGATCCAAGAGACCCAGTACTTC.

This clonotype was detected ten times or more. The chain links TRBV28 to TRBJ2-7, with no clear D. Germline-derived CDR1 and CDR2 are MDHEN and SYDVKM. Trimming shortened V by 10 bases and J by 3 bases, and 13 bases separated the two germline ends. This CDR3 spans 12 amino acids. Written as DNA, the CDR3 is TGTGCCATCGAAAAATCTGGCTACGAGCAGTACTTC. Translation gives CAIEKSGYEQYF.

Written as DNA, the CDR3 is TGTGCCATCAGTGAGAGGGACACCCTCTCCTACGAGCAGTACTTC. Residues: CAISERDTLSYEQYF. The chain is built from TRBV10-3 and TRBJ2-7, with D perhaps matching TRBD1 (6 bases). Germline V lookup: CDR1 ENHRY, CDR2 SYGVKD. The CDR3 spans 15 residues. The V end lost 2 bases, the J end lost 0 bases, and 11 bases lay between the germline ends.

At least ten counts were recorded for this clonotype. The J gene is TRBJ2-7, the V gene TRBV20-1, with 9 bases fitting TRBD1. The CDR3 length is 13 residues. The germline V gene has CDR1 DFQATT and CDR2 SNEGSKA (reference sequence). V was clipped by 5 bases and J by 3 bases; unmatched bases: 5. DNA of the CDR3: TGCAGTGCTGCCGGGACAGGGAACTACGAGCAGTACTTC. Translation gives CSAAGTGNYEQYF.

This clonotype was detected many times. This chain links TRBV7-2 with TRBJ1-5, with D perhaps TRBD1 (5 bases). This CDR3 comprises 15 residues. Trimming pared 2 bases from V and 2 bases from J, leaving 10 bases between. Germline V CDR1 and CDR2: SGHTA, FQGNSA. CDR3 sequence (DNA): TGTGCCAGCAGCTTAAGGGGTGTGGGCAATCAGCCCCAGCATTTT. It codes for CASSLRGVGNQPQHF.

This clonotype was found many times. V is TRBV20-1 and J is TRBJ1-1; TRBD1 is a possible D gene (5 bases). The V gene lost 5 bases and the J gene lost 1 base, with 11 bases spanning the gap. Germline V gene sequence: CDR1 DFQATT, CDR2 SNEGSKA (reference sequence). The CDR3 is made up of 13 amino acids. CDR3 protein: CSALRGPNTEAFF. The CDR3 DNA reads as TGCAGTGCTCTCCGGGGCCCGAACACTGAAGCTTTCTTT.

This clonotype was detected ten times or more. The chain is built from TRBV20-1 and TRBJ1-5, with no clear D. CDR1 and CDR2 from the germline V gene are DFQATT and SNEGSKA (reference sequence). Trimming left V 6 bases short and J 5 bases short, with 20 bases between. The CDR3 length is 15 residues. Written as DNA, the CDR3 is TGCAGTGCCCTAGGGTCCCTGTGGGCTCATCAGCCCCAGCATTTT. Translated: CSALGSLWAHQPQHF.